These T cell receptor beta chains were read from a single sample in a study of T cell repertoires in cytomegalovirus infection. TCRdb redid the calling of the reads with MiXCR, one entry per CDR3 protein. Of 200,000 to 300,000 distinct CDR3 sequences in the sample, 8% to 9.5% were seen once. The source material was PBMCs. Receptor source: a human donor in good health (CMV status not recorded). Some clones in this sample may be carry-over from other donors' samples. The conserved cysteine and the conserved F or W are not part of the CDR3 here. The D gene is left open where the match is weak.

J gene,D gene,V gene,CDR3 protein
TRBJ2-1,-,TRBV4-1,ASSQDSAGSSYNEQF
TRBJ1-4,TRBD1,TRBV7-2,ASSHGTANRNKLF
TRBJ1-5,-,TRBV6-1,ATYRDSNQPQH
TRBJ1-2,-,TRBV7-8,ASSLAEALQANYGYT
TRBJ2-2,TRBD2,TRBV6-8,ASRRGVNTGELF
TRBJ2-7,-,TRBV30,AWQAGRPSYEQY
TRBJ1-4,TRBD1,TRBV7-2,ASSWTPGQTKTNEKLF
TRBJ2-1,-,TRBV27,ASSLLSGGNNEQF
TRBJ2-7,TRBD1,TRBV2,ASLWTGAAYEQY
TRBJ2-3,-,TRBV7-2,ASSLGGLTSRDTQY
TRBJ1-1,-,TRBV2,ASKAGGNTEAF
TRBJ2-1,TRBD2,TRBV7-2,ASRRLAGVNEQF
TRBJ2-5,-,TRBV15,ATSRDLKETQY
TRBJ1-5,-,TRBV5-6,ASSLGGFINSNQPQH
TRBJ2-1,-,TRBV20-1,SARGIHNEQF
TRBJ1-1,-,TRBV4-1,ASREGLNTEAF